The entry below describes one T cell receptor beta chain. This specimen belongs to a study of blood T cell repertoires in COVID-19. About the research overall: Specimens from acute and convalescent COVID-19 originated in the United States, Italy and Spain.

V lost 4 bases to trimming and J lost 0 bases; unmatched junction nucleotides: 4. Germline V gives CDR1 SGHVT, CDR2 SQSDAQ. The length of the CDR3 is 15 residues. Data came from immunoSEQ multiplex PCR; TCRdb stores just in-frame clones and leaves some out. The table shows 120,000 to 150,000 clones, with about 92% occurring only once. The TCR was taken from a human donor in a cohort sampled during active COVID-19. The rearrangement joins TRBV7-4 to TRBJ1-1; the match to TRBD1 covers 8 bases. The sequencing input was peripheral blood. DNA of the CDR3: TGTGCCAGCAGCTCCCGACAGGGGATGAACACTGAAGCTTTCTTT. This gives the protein CASSSRQGMNTEAFF.